The subject of this entry is one TCR beta chain. The data stem from a study of blood T cell repertoires in COVID-19. Study-level information: Italy, Spain and the United States were the sources of the convalescent and acute COVID-19 samples. Sources were T cells, B-cell-depleted T cells, or PBMCs; the material itself was cDNA or gDNA.

The authors' processing: Estimates of nucleated cell counts were drawn from the amplification of reference gene primers. The protocol was immunoSEQ multiplex PCR, while the TCRdb copy is restricted to in-frame clones and leaves out a portion. Clone size and V and J calls were adopted from that table, with D and trimming inferred from the DNA. The profile shows 45,000 to 55,000 clones, around 65% of them singletons. V was clipped by 1 base and J by 10 bases, with 14 bases between them. The CDR3 extends over 14 amino acids. CDR1 is MNHNS and CDR2 is SASEGT in the germline V gene. Specimen: peripheral blood. The genes are TRBV6-1 and TRBJ2-1; TRBD2 is a possible D gene (6 bases). This sequence originates from a woman between 65 and 79 years old with acute or convalescent COVID-19. CDR3 DNA sequence: TGTGCCAGCAGTGAAGGCGCTAGCGTCGGAGAGCAGTTCTTC. Translated, it gives CASSEGASVGEQFF.